The 14 T cell receptor beta chains presented below share a single source sample, sequenced in a study of PD-1 blockade in classical Hodgkin lymphoma. Clones were sequenced by immunoSEQ multiplex PCR, and TCRdb holds only the in-frame ones, with some missing. The sample contains over 35,000 clones, roughly 80% of which appear only once. There was relapse after autologous stem cell transplantation in every patient, and there was variation in brentuximab vedotin exposure. Sequencing used peripheral blood mononuclear cells (PBMCs), obtained before the second cycle of nivolumab. Every receptor here comes from a human donor with classical Hodgkin lymphoma.

This rearrangement joins TRBV4-1 to TRBJ2-5, with D tentatively TRBD1 (6 bases). The DNA end is a closer match to TRBJ2-7, so the J assignment may be wrong. Germline V gene sequence: CDR1 MGHRA, CDR2 YSYEKL. This CDR3 comprises 13 residues. CDR3 coding DNA: TGCGCCAGCAGCTTCGACAGGCTCAACGAGCAGTACTTC. Protein product: CASSFDRLNEQYF.

The chain links TRBV5-1 to TRBJ2-7; D is uncertain. The ends were cut back, 0 bases at V and 5 bases at J, with 12 bases in the middle. This CDR3 comprises 14 residues. The germline V gene has CDR1 SGHRS and CDR2 YFSETQ. In nucleotides, the CDR3 is TGCGCCAGCAGCTTGGGACGGACGCCTGACGAGCAGTACTTC. This sequence encodes CASSLGRTPDEQYF. Looking up the rest from reference TRBV5-1 and TRBJ2-7 gives the full variable domain: KAGVTQTPRYLIKTRGQQVTLSCSPISGHRSVSWYQQTPGQGLQFLFEYFSETQRNKGNFPGRFSGRQFSNSRSEMNVSTLELGDSALYLCASSLGRTPDEQYFGPGTRLTVT.

The V call is TRBV16, the J call TRBJ1-2; 9 nucleotides agree with TRBD1. The CDR3 loop spans 15 amino acids. Unmatched junction bases numbered 5, after V lost 4 bases and J lost 2 bases. The germline gives CDR1 KGHSY, CDR2 FQNENV. This chain's CDR3 is CASSLTGTGNYGYTF. CDR3 in DNA: TGTGCCAGCAGCCTCACAGGGACAGGGAACTATGGCTACACCTTC.

J is TRBJ2-5 and V is TRBV6-5; 12 bases match TRBD1. CDR1 MNHEY and CDR2 SVGAGI come from the germline V gene. The CDR3 loop spans 14 amino acids. Trimming took 6 bases from V and 5 from J; bases not matched to a gene: 4. CDR3: CASRRDRGRETQYF. The CDR3 DNA sequence: TGTGCCAGCAGACGGGACAGGGGGCGGGAGACCCAGTACTTC.

V is TRBV5-4 and J is TRBJ2-7; D is undetermined. The CDR3 is made up of 13 amino acids. The V end was cut by 5 bases, the J end by 3 bases, with 12 bases between. Germline V lookup: CDR1 SGHNT, CDR2 YYREEE (reference sequence). The CDR3, as DNA: TGTGCCAGCAGTTGGCCCGGCAGCTACGAGCAGTACTTC. Protein sequence: CASSWPGSYEQYF.

This chain joins TRBV27 and TRBJ1-1; weak D call: TRBD1 (6 bases). The ends were cut back, 3 bases at V and 5 bases at J, with 10 bases in the middle. The CDR3 is 13 residues long. In germline, CDR1 is MNHEY, CDR2 SMNVEV (reference sequence). The CDR3 DNA sequence: TGTGCCAGCAGTTTGTCCACAGGGACTGAAGCTTTCTTT. It yields the protein CASSLSTGTEAFF.

The V gene is TRBV5-1, the J gene TRBJ2-7; D may be TRBD2 (5 bases). The V gene lost 3 bases and the J gene lost 2 bases, with 12 bases spanning the gap. The CDR3 runs to 14 residues. Germline-derived CDR1 and CDR2 are SGHRS and YFSETQ. The CDR3 sequence is CASSWALDPYEQYF. As DNA, the CDR3 is TGCGCCAGCAGCTGGGCACTAGATCCCTACGAGCAGTACTTC. Complete variable domain (other parts from reference TRBV5-1 and TRBJ2-7): KAGVTQTPRYLIKTRGQQVTLSCSPISGHRSVSWYQQTPGQGLQFLFEYFSETQRNKGNFPGRFSGRQFSNSRSEMNVSTLELGDSALYLCASSWALDPYEQYFGPGTRLTVT.

This clone was detected a few times. V usage is TRBV28 and J usage is TRBJ1-5, with D possibly TRBD1 on 5 matching bases. CDR3 length: 13 amino acids. CDR1 is MDHEN and CDR2 is SYDVKM in the germline V gene. Trimming pared 3 bases from V and 5 bases from J, leaving 8 bases between. Written as DNA, the CDR3 is TGTGCCAGCAGTTTTACCAGGGATCAGCCCCAGCATTTT. Translating gives CASSFTRDQPQHF.

The chain combines TRBV2 with TRBJ1-1; tentative D call: TRBD1 (6 bases). This CDR3 region has 13 residues. Germline V gene sequence: CDR1 SNHLY, CDR2 FYNNEI. The ends were cut back, 1 base at V and 4 bases at J, with 7 bases in the middle. CDR3 protein: CASSEEGGTEAFF. In nucleotides, the CDR3 is TGTGCCAGCAGTGAAGAAGGGGGCACTGAAGCTTTCTTT. Based on the CDR3 plus reference TRBV2 and TRBJ1-1, the full variable domain is EPEVTQTPSHQVTQMGQEVILRCVPISNHLYFYWYRQILGQKVEFLVSFYNNEISEKSEIFDDQFSVERPDGSNFTLKIRSTKLEDSAMYFCASSEEGGTEAFFGQGTRLTVV.

This clone has a handful of counts. The chain employs TRBV29-1 and TRBJ1-5; 7 nucleotides agree with TRBD1. V lost 3 bases to trimming and J lost 14 bases; unmatched junction nucleotides: 4. From germline, CDR1 is SQVTM and CDR2 ANQGSEA. The CDR3 runs to 10 residues. The CDR3 is CSVDPRGKHF. For the CDR3, the DNA is TGCAGCGTTGACCCCAGGGGGAAGCATTTT.

This chain joins TRBV5-1 and TRBJ2-1; the match to TRBD1 covers 8 bases. V lost 5 bases, J lost 4 bases, and 8 bases stayed unmatched. The CDR3 sequence is 15 residues long. CDR1 is SGHRS and CDR2 is YFSETQ in the germline V gene. CDR3 sequence: CASRPGTGPYNEQFF. CDR3 sequence (DNA): TGCGCCAGCAGACCGGGGACAGGACCTTACAATGAGCAGTTCTTC.

This clone was seen a handful of times. The V and J genes are TRBV5-1 and TRBJ1-2; 10 bases fit TRBD1. Germline-derived CDR1 and CDR2 are SGHRS and YFSETQ. Trimming cost V 0 bases and J 6 bases; bases outside gene matches: 2. This CDR3 region has 14 residues. The CDR3 coding sequence is TGCGCCAGCAGCTTGGGACAGGGGGCTGATGGCTACACCTTC. As protein: CASSLGQGADGYTF.

The chain employs TRBV28 and TRBJ2-5, with TRBD1 identical over 8 bases. The CDR3 length is 14 residues. Germline-derived CDR1 and CDR2 are MDHEN and SYDVKM. Trimming took 5 bases from V and 1 from J; bases not matched to a gene: 3. CDR3 sequence: CASSIGQGQETQYF. Here the CDR3 DNA reads TGTGCCAGCAGTATCGGACAGGGCCAAGAGACCCAGTACTTC. The full variable domain, completed using reference TRBV28 and TRBJ2-5, is DVKVTQSSRYLVKRTGEKVFLECVQDMDHENMFWYRQDPGLGLRLIYFSYDVKMKEKGDIPEGYSVSREKKERFSLILESASTNQTSMYLCASSIGQGQETQYFGPGTRLLVL.

The rearrangement uses TRBV6-5 and TRBJ1-4; D gene uncertain. Trimming removed 4 bases at V and 10 bases at J, with 16 bases between. Looked up from germline, CDR1 is MNHEY and CDR2 is SVGAGI. The CDR3 runs 14 residues. The CDR3 coding sequence is TGTGCCAGCAGTTCCCCGGGCCCGGCGGGAAAACTGTTTTTT. It codes for CASSSPGPAGKLFF.